Shown below are 25 T cell receptor beta chains from a single sample sequenced in a study of cytomegalovirus exposure and HLA in healthy donors. The PCR made use of 60 Vbeta and 13 Jbeta primers. The repertoire was sequenced with immunoSEQ multiplex PCR; TCRdb's copy has only in-frame clones and lacks some. The sample totals around 100,000 clones; its top ten clones hold under 0.7%. Input material: PBMCs. The receptors come from a man aged 45-65 years in good health and CMV-seronegative.

The CDR3 sequence is CASSGRQGARGYTF. CDR3 nucleotide sequence: TGTGCCAGCAGTGGCCGACAGGGGGCTCGTGGCTACACCTTC. This chain connects TRBV6-1 to TRBJ1-2; TRBD1 aligns across 10 bases. In germline, CDR1 is MNHNS, CDR2 SASEGT. This CDR3 has 14 amino acids. With V trimmed by 4 bases and J by 7 bases, 6 bases remained unmatched.

The chain recombines TRBV2 with TRBJ1-2; the D gene is possibly TRBD1 (5 bases). The CDR3 is 14 amino acids. V dropped 0 bases and J dropped 6 bases, with 11 bases sitting between them. Germline CDR1 reads SNHLY; CDR2 reads FYNNEI. The CDR3 here is CASSEAYGADGYTF. CDR3 in DNA: TGTGCCAGCAGTGAAGCCTATGGGGCAGATGGCTACACCTTC. The full variable domain, completed using reference TRBV2 and TRBJ1-2, is EPEVTQTPSHQVTQMGQEVILRCVPISNHLYFYWYRQILGQKVEFLVSFYNNEISEKSEIFDDQFSVERPDGSNFTLKIRSTKLEDSAMYFCASSEAYGADGYTFGSGTRLTVV.

The chain is built from TRBV7-3 and TRBJ2-2; 10 nucleotides match TRBD2. The CDR3 consists of 17 residues. Germline V CDR1 and CDR2: SGHTA, FQGTGA. V shed 5 bases and J 4 bases; nucleotides not matched to a gene: 10. This CDR3 is CASSKRGTSDGTGELFF. The CDR3 DNA reads TGTGCCAGCAGCAAGCGGGGGACTAGCGACGGCACCGGGGAGCTGTTTTTT.

The V and J genes are TRBV27 and TRBJ2-7, with 11 bases fitting TRBD2. After removal of 6 bases from V and 3 bases from J, the junction contained 1 base not matched to a gene. Germline V gene sequence: CDR1 MNHEY, CDR2 SMNVEV (reference sequence). CDR3 length: 13 amino acids. The CDR3 DNA sequence: TGTGCCAGCAGGACTAGCGGGAACTACGAGCAGTACTTC. This translates into CASRTSGNYEQYF.

The V and J genes are TRBV9 and TRBJ2-1; D is perhaps TRBD1 (6 bases). V was clipped by 3 bases and J by 4 bases, with 17 bases between them. Germline V gene data show CDR1 as SGDLS and CDR2 as YYNGEE. The length of the CDR3 is 16 residues. Here the CDR3 DNA reads TGTGCCAGCAGCGACCCCCCGGACAGTACTTACAATGAGCAGTTCTTC. It is translated as CASSDPPDSTYNEQFF.

The gene calls are TRBV6-1 and TRBJ1-1; D call uncertain. The CDR3 is 13 residues long. V lost 1 base and J lost 8, with 11 bases in between. Germline CDR1 reads MNHNS; CDR2 reads SASEGT. The CDR3 sequence is CASSEVKAGEAFF. In nucleotides, the CDR3 is TGTGCCAGCAGTGAAGTCAAGGCGGGGGAAGCTTTCTTT.

This sequence joins TRBV19 and TRBJ1-2; TRBD1 matches 7 bases. V was pared by 5 bases and J by 6 bases, with 9 bases of the junction left unmatched. Germline V gene lookup returns CDR1 LNHDA and CDR2 SQIVND (reference sequence). The CDR3 covers 14 residues. CDR3 amino acids: CASSLDRSDDGYTF. The DNA for the CDR3 is TGTGCCAGTAGTCTGGACAGGTCGGATGATGGCTACACCTTC.

J is TRBJ1-1 and V is TRBV9; 9 bases align to TRBD1. With V trimmed by 0 bases and J by 4 bases, 7 bases remained unmatched. In germline, CDR1 is SGDLS, CDR2 YYNGEE. The CDR3 extends over 16 amino acids. In nucleotides, the CDR3 is TGTGCCAGCAGCGTAGACCCGGGACAGGGCGGCACTGAAGCTTTCTTT. The encoded protein is CASSVDPGQGGTEAFF.

The chain combines TRBV18 with TRBJ2-1; TRBD2 matches 8 bases. Trimming cost V 2 bases and J 5 bases; bases outside gene matches: 11. CDR1 KGHSH and CDR2 LQKENI come from the germline V gene. CDR3 size: 17 residues. The CDR3 loop reads CASSPGGSGSADNEQFF. In DNA form, the CDR3 reads TGTGCCAGCTCACCAGGGGGCAGCGGGAGTGCCGACAATGAGCAGTTCTTC.

J is TRBJ2-1 and V is TRBV11-3; 13 nucleotides align to TRBD2. Trimming removed 1 base from V and 9 bases from J; junction bases left unmatched: 3. This CDR3 has 15 residues. The germline gives CDR1 SGHNT, CDR2 YENEEA. CDR3 sequence: CASSLGTSGSLEQFF. The CDR3 coding sequence is TGTGCCAGCAGCTTAGGGACTAGCGGGAGTCTTGAGCAGTTCTTC.

The chain combines TRBV19 with TRBJ1-2; TRBD1 aligns across 8 bases. The junction had 2 bases not matched to a gene; V was cut back by 4 bases and J by 4 bases. The CDR3 totals 13 residues. The V gene's germline CDR1 is LNHDA and CDR2 SQIVND (reference sequence). CDR3: CASSKGQGYGYTF. As DNA, the CDR3 is TGTGCCAGTAGTAAAGGACAGGGCTATGGCTACACCTTC.

This rearrangement joins TRBV10-3 to TRBJ1-5, with D perhaps matching TRBD1 (6 bases). CDR3 length equals 15 residues. V was clipped by 6 bases and J by 0 bases, with 12 bases between them. Germline values: CDR1 ENHRY, CDR2 SYGVKD. This CDR3 is CAISRTDNSNQPQHF. CDR3 sequence (DNA): TGTGCCATCAGCCGGACAGACAATAGCAATCAGCCCCAGCATTTT.

The J gene is TRBJ1-1, the V gene TRBV4-2, with D maybe TRBD1 (6 bases). Germline V CDR1 and CDR2: LGHNA, YNFKEQ. The CDR3 extends over 14 amino acids. Trimming cost V 1 base and J 8 bases, with 14 bases left between them. CDR3 in amino acids: CASSQAPTGTEAFF. CDR3 bases: TGTGCCAGCAGCCAAGCCCCGACAGGAACCGAAGCTTTCTTT.

V and J are TRBV5-1 and TRBJ2-1; 10 bases are shared with TRBD2. The ends lost 5 bases at V and 1 base at J; junction bases unmatched: 0. This CDR3 has 14 residues. Looked up from germline, CDR1 is SGHRS and CDR2 is YFSETQ. The CDR3 nucleotides are TGCGCCAGCAGGACTAGCGGGTCCTACAATGAGCAGTTCTTC. Translation: CASRTSGSYNEQFF. Supplemented by reference TRBV5-1 and TRBJ2-1, the full variable domain reads KAGVTQTPRYLIKTRGQQVTLSCSPISGHRSVSWYQQTPGQGLQFLFEYFSETQRNKGNFPGRFSGRQFSNSRSEMNVSTLELGDSALYLCASRTSGSYNEQFFGPGTRLTVL.

The gene calls are TRBV10-3 and TRBJ2-2, with 7 bases matching TRBD1. J lost 4 bases, V lost 9 bases, and 5 bases had no gene match. Germline lookup yields CDR1 ENHRY and CDR2 SYGVKD. The CDR3 spans 13 residues. The CDR3 protein is CAIQGQITGELFF. The CDR3 nucleotides are TGTGCCATACAGGGACAGATCACCGGGGAGCTGTTTTTT.

CDR3 sequence: CASSPGTGYEKLFF. CDR3 nucleotide sequence: TGTGCCAGCAGCCCCGGGACAGGGTATGAAAAACTGTTTTTT. The V call is TRBV12-1, the J call TRBJ1-4; the DNA was not used to check the table's D call, TRBD1. TRBV12-1 is noted as a pseudogene. The CDR3 loop spans 14 amino acids.

V usage is TRBV27 and J usage is TRBJ1-2, with 9 bases aligning to TRBD1. V shed 6 bases, J shed 8 bases, and the junction held 10 bases outside the gene matches. The CDR3 contains 14 residues. Germline CDR1 reads MNHEY; CDR2 reads SMNVEV (reference sequence). Here the CDR3 reads CASSLGQGLGGYTF. Written as DNA, the CDR3 is TGTGCCAGCAGCCTGGGACAGGGCCTTGGAGGCTACACCTTC.

The chain recombines TRBV2 with TRBJ2-7; maybe TRBD1 (6 bases). The CDR3 contains 15 residues. Per germline, CDR1 SNHLY and CDR2 FYNNEI. Between the trimmed V and J ends, which lost 0 bases and 4 bases, there was a span of 13 bases. CDR3 nucleotide sequence: TGTGCCAGCAGTGAAGCACAGGGTCCGCTTTACGAGCAGTACTTC. Residues: CASSEAQGPLYEQYF.

This chain uses TRBV4-3 with TRBJ1-2, with 7 bases fitting TRBD1. With 3 bases clipped from V and 8 bases from J, the junction kept 12 bases outside the gene matches. Germline V lookup: CDR1 LGHNA, CDR2 YSLEER. This CDR3 has 15 residues. DNA for the CDR3: TGCGCCAGCAGCCAGCAGGGGGTCGGCCTCGGGGGCTACACCTTC. Protein sequence: CASSQQGVGLGGYTF.

V usage is TRBV4-1 and J usage is TRBJ2-7; D may be TRBD1 (5 bases). CDR1 and CDR2 (germline): MGHRA, YSYEKL. The V end was cut by 10 bases, the J end by 3 bases, with 19 bases between. The CDR3 consists of 14 residues. CDR3 sequence (DNA): TGCGCCACCAAGAGGTACAGGAGATACTACGAGCAGTACTTC. Protein sequence: CATKRYRRYYEQYF.

The rearrangement joins TRBV5-8 to TRBJ1-2, with D uncertain. V was trimmed by 2 bases and J by 7 bases, leaving 9 bases between them. This CDR3 region has 12 residues. The germline V gene encodes CDR1 SGHTS and CDR2 YDEGEE. CDR3 in amino acids: CASSLVGGGYTF. The CDR3, as DNA: TGTGCCAGCAGCTTAGTTGGAGGTGGCTACACCTTC.

This chain uses TRBV10-3 with TRBJ1-1; D ambiguous. The V end lost 5 bases, the J end lost 3 bases, and 7 bases lay between the germline ends. The CDR3 is made up of 12 amino acids. The germline CDR1 and CDR2 sequences are ENHRY and SYGVKD. CDR3 sequence: CAISPGYTEAFF. CDR3 bases: TGTGCCATCAGTCCGGGGTACACTGAAGCTTTCTTT.

The V gene is TRBV2, the J gene TRBJ2-7, with 11 bases fitting TRBD1. This CDR3 has 17 amino acids. Losses at the gene ends were 1 base for V and 4 bases for J; bases not matched to a gene: 9. Germline values: CDR1 SNHLY, CDR2 FYNNEI. The CDR3 DNA reads TGTGCCAGCAGTGAAGAAGCAGGACAGGGGGCGGGATACGAGCAGTACTTC. Translation: CASSEEAGQGAGYEQYF.

This chain uses TRBV18 with TRBJ1-5; unclear D gene. In germline, CDR1 is KGHSH, CDR2 LQKENI. The germline V and J ends were trimmed by 3 bases and 6 bases, with 12 bases remaining between them. The CDR3 has 14 residues. The CDR3 sequence is CASSPEVGGQPQHF. The CDR3 coding sequence is TGTGCCAGCTCACCTGAGGTAGGCGGTCAGCCCCAGCATTTT.

The V gene is TRBV5-1, the J gene TRBJ1-3; D call uncertain. The germline CDR1 and CDR2 sequences are SGHRS and YFSETQ. V lost 1 base and J lost 0, with 11 bases in between. This CDR3 comprises 16 residues. CDR3 in amino acids: CASSLTTLTSGNTIYF. The DNA for the CDR3 is TGCGCCAGCAGCTTGACGACACTGACCTCTGGAAACACCATATATTTT.